The next 24 T cell receptor beta chains were all read from a single sample in a study of spatial heterogeneity in lung cancer. MiXCR, applied by TCRdb to the 5' RACE reads, yields one record per CDR3 protein. The sample includes 10,000 or so distinct CDR3 sequences, 4.5% to 7% of them seen just once. The time point is: sample taken at primary tumor resection. The authors sequenced whole RNA from tumor, nontumor lung or frozen PBMC without sorting. The material sequenced was PBMCs, taken at surgery. The receptor set was obtained from a male donor with early-stage non-small cell lung cancer.

This clonotype was seen ten or more times. The V call is TRBV20-1, the J call TRBJ1-1; no reliable D call. Germline-derived CDR1 and CDR2 are DFQATT and SNEGSKA (reference sequence). The CDR3 consists of 10 residues. CDR3 protein: CSADVGYAFF. CDR3 in DNA: TGCAGCGCCGATGTGGGGTACGCTTTCTTT.

This clonotype was found a few times. This chain uses TRBV20-1 with TRBJ2-4, with 8 nucleotides matching TRBD1. CDR1 and CDR2 from the germline V gene are DFQATT and SNEGSKA (reference sequence). V lost 2 bases and J lost 5; bases outside the gene matches: 8. The CDR3 sequence is 15 residues long. DNA of the CDR3: TGCAGTGCTAGACTATTTGGACAGGGAGAAAACATTCAGTACTTC. Translated: CSARLFGQGENIQYF.

The chain combines TRBV28 with TRBJ1-2; 7 bases line up with TRBD1. V lost 5 bases and J lost 0; bases outside the gene matches: 6. The length of the CDR3 is 15 residues. In germline, CDR1 is MDHEN, CDR2 SYDVKM. The CDR3 sequence: CASSRTGVPNYGYTF. DNA of the CDR3: TGTGCCAGCAGTAGAACAGGGGTCCCTAACTATGGCTACACCTTC.

There are a few counts of this clonotype. V usage is TRBV28 and J usage is TRBJ1-1; D is ambiguous. CDR3 length: 15 residues. CDR1 and CDR2 from the germline V gene are MDHEN and SYDVKM. Trimming stripped 7 bases from V and 1 base from J, with 16 bases between. This chain's CDR3 is CASTQSGNRNTEAFF. The CDR3, as DNA: TGTGCCAGCACACAGTCCGGAAATCGGAACACTGAAGCTTTCTTT. Full variable domain (rest looked up from reference TRBV28 and TRBJ1-1): DVKVTQSSRYLVKRTGEKVFLECVQDMDHENMFWYRQDPGLGLRLIYFSYDVKMKEKGDIPEGYSVSREKKERFSLILESASTNQTSMYLCASTQSGNRNTEAFFGQGTRLTVV.

This clonotype came up many times. CDR3 region: CASSPGQDLPYEQYF. CDR3 in DNA: TGTGCCAGCAGCCCCGGACAGGACCTACCCTACGAGCAGTACTTC. The chain links TRBV7-9 to TRBJ2-7; 7 positions match TRBD1. J lost 2 bases, V lost 5 bases, and 9 bases had no gene match. The CDR3 is made up of 15 amino acids. CDR1 and CDR2 from the germline V gene are SEHNR and FQNEAQ (reference sequence).

This clonotype came up many times. V gene TRBV7-9 combines with J gene TRBJ2-7; D might be TRBD1 (5 bases). V was cut by 5 bases and J by 5 bases, with 16 bases left in between. Germline V gene data show CDR1 as SEHNR and CDR2 as FQNEAQ (reference sequence). CDR3 length equals 14 residues. In DNA, the CDR3 is TGTGCCAGCAGCGAAGGGCCCCTGGGGCACGAGCAGTACTTC. It codes for CASSEGPLGHEQYF.

By share, this clonotype counts as medium-sized (0.01 to 0.1%). The rearrangement links TRBV6-2 or TRBV6-3 to TRBJ2-3; the D is unclear. V was trimmed by 0 bases and J by 4 bases, leaving 14 bases between them. The CDR3 is 16 amino acids. Germline CDR1 is MNHEY and CDR2 is SVGEGT. This CDR3 reads CASSYSRGRRPDTQYF. The CDR3 nucleotides are TGTGCCAGCAGTTACTCGAGAGGACGACGACCAGATACGCAGTATTTT.

This clonotype has ten or more counts. The rearrangement uses TRBV5-1 and TRBJ1-2; 8 bases are shared with TRBD1. This CDR3 comprises 14 residues. The germline V gene encodes CDR1 SGHRS and CDR2 YFSETQ. J gave up 4 bases and V 4 bases, and 6 bases lay outside the gene matches. The CDR3 here is CASSNTGGSYGYTF. The CDR3 DNA follows: TGCGCCAGCAGCAATACAGGGGGGAGCTATGGCTACACCTTC.

This clonotype was seen repeatedly, ten times or more. The chain couples TRBV7-2 to TRBJ2-7; D is possibly TRBD1 (6 bases). V was trimmed by 5 bases and J by 3 bases, leaving 23 bases between them. Germline assignment: CDR1 SGHTA and CDR2 FQGNSA. The length of the CDR3 is 17 residues. CDR3 region: CASSPYRWGLTNYEQYF. CDR3 nucleotides: TGTGCCAGCAGCCCATACAGATGGGGGCTCACCAACTACGAGCAGTACTTC.

This clonotype was detected ten times or more. This sequence joins TRBV5-8 and TRBJ1-1; D perhaps matches TRBD1 (6 bases). This CDR3 has 15 amino acids. V lost 4 bases to trimming and J lost 5 bases, with 18 bases between them. Looked up from germline, CDR1 is SGHTS and CDR2 is YDEGEE. The CDR3 protein is CASSRLRQEGTEAFF. The CDR3, as DNA: TGTGCCAGCAGCAGACTACGACAGGAGGGGACTGAAGCTTTCTTT.

By sample fraction, this clonotype is medium-sized. The chain couples TRBV2 to TRBJ2-5; D unresolved. Germline V gene sequence: CDR1 SNHLY, CDR2 FYNNEI. The CDR3 is 13 amino acids. Trimming cost V 6 bases and J 4 bases, with 12 bases left between them. The CDR3 reads CASRDIQAETQYF. The CDR3 DNA is TGTGCCAGCAGAGACATCCAAGCAGAGACCCAGTACTTC.

This clonotype came up many times. The chain has TRBV2 and TRBJ2-4, with D tentatively TRBD2 (6 bases). This CDR3 has 16 residues. The V end was cut by 0 bases, the J end by 0 bases, with 9 bases between. CDR1 and CDR2 (germline): SNHLY, FYNNEI. The CDR3 region has the DNA TGTGCCAGCAGTGAAGCGGGAGGTTTAGCCAAAAACATTCAGTACTTC. Translation gives CASSEAGGLAKNIQYF.

This clonotype was observed at least ten times. This rearrangement joins TRBV7-2 to TRBJ2-1, with D maybe TRBD2 (5 bases). The CDR3 totals 14 residues. Trimming took 4 bases from V and 2 from J, leaving 9 bases between them. In germline, CDR1 is SGHTA, CDR2 FQGNSA. CDR3 sequence reads: CASSSPGAYNEQFF. Here the CDR3 DNA reads TGTGCCAGCAGCTCTCCCGGGGCCTACAATGAGCAGTTCTTC.

This clonotype is termed medium-sized (0.01 to 0.1%). CDR3 bases: TGCAGCGTAGCCGGGACATCGGAGTACTATGGCTACACCTTC. Amino acid sequence: CSVAGTSEYYGYTF. The chain links TRBV29-1 to TRBJ1-2; D may be TRBD1 (6 bases). CDR3 length: 14 residues. V was pared by 6 bases and J by 3 bases, with 17 bases between. The V gene's germline CDR1 is SQVTM and CDR2 ANQGSEA.

This clonotype is judged medium-sized. The V call is TRBV7-2, the J call TRBJ2-5; TRBD1 matches at 7 bases. The CDR3 is made up of 15 amino acids. Trimming at V came to 6 bases and at J to 3 bases, leaving 10 bases not matched to a gene. CDR1 is SGHTA and CDR2 is FQGNSA in the germline V gene. The CDR3: CASRTVLGGEETQYF. DNA for the CDR3: TGTGCCAGCAGAACCGTACTAGGGGGCGAAGAGACCCAGTACTTC.

This clonotype is judged medium-sized. CDR3 bases: TGCGCCAGCAGGACTAGTGCTTTGGCTAGCGGGAACACCGGGGAGCTGTTTTTT. It codes for CASRTSALASGNTGELFF. This chain links TRBV23-1 with TRBJ2-2; 7 nucleotides match TRBD2. TRBV23-1 is annotated as an ORF whose role is uncertain. With 6 bases clipped from V and 1 base from J, the junction kept 14 bases outside the gene matches. This CDR3 comprises 18 residues.

This chain links TRBV28 with TRBJ1-2; maybe TRBD1 (5 bases). Germline CDR1 is MDHEN and CDR2 is SYDVKM. This CDR3 contains 14 residues. Trimming left V 7 bases short and J 4 bases short, with 16 bases between. The CDR3 is CASIPGQNPYGYTF. CDR3 sequence (DNA): TGTGCCAGCATCCCGGGGCAGAACCCCTATGGCTACACCTTC.

This clonotype was detected ten times or more. The chain recombines TRBV28 with TRBJ2-1, with D tentatively TRBD2 (7 bases). CDR1 and CDR2 (germline): MDHEN, SYDVKM. The V end was cut by 6 bases, the J end by 8 bases, with 23 bases between. CDR3 size: 16 residues. CDR3 DNA: TGTGCCAGCAGCCAAACTTTTGGGGGGGCCTCCCATGAGCAGTTCTTC. Residues: CASSQTFGGASHEQFF.

This clonotype has ten or more counts. The chain combines TRBV7-3 with TRBJ1-1; D gene unclear. There are 15 residues in the CDR3. Germline loops: CDR1 SGHTA, CDR2 FQGTGA. V was clipped by 4 bases and J by 1 base, with 13 bases between them. CDR3 sequence (DNA): TGTGCCAGCAGCTCAACGGGGTCGGGGAACACTGAAGCTTTCTTT. Its protein product is CASSSTGSGNTEAFF.

Judged by abundance, this clonotype is medium-sized. This rearrangement joins TRBV7-9 to TRBJ2-1; 7 bases are a match to TRBD2. J gave up 0 bases and V 5 bases, and 10 bases lay outside the gene matches. This CDR3 region has 17 residues. CDR1 SEHNR and CDR2 FQNEAQ come from the germline V gene (reference sequence). CDR3 loop: CASSLRPGGSSYNEQFF. DNA of the CDR3: TGTGCCAGCAGCCTTCGCCCCGGCGGGAGCTCCTACAATGAGCAGTTCTTC.

This clonotype was counted many times. The CDR3 sequence: CASIAGGPRGEQFF. As DNA, the CDR3 is TGTGCCAGCATAGCGGGAGGGCCGAGAGGTGAGCAGTTCTTC. V is TRBV27 and J is TRBJ2-1; 11 positions agree with TRBD2. The length of the CDR3 is 14 residues. V shed 7 bases and J 9 bases; nucleotides not matched to a gene: 8. Germline V gives CDR1 MNHEY, CDR2 SMNVEV (reference sequence).

This clonotype was detected ten times or more. V is TRBV2 and J is TRBJ2-7; D is unclear. This CDR3 region has 15 residues. CDR1 is SNHLY, CDR2 FYNNEI, per germline. Trimming cost V 3 bases and J 0 bases, with 12 bases left between them. In DNA form, the CDR3 reads TGTGCCAGCAGTGACGCAGATAGGTACTCCTACGAGCAGTACTTC. Protein product: CASSDADRYSYEQYF.

This clonotype is deemed medium-sized. The chain links TRBV11-2 to TRBJ2-5; D possibly matches TRBD1 or TRBD2 (5 bases each). V lost 2 bases, J lost 3 bases, and 7 bases lay in between. The CDR3 runs 13 residues. Germline V CDR1 and CDR2: SGHAT, FQNNGV. CDR3 coding DNA: TGTGCCAGCAGCTTATGGGGGAAAGAGACCCAGTACTTC. It translates to CASSLWGKETQYF.

This clonotype was counted ten times or more. The gene calls are TRBV20-1 and TRBJ1-1, with D perhaps TRBD1 (5 bases). The CDR3 runs to 15 residues. Trimming shortened V by 0 bases and J by 4 bases, and 15 bases separated the two germline ends. Germline CDR1 is DFQATT and CDR2 is SNEGSKA (reference sequence). In nucleotides, the CDR3 is TGCAGTGCTAGAGAAACCAGGGTGGGGGGCACTGAAGCTTTCTTT. This gives the protein CSARETRVGGTEAFF.